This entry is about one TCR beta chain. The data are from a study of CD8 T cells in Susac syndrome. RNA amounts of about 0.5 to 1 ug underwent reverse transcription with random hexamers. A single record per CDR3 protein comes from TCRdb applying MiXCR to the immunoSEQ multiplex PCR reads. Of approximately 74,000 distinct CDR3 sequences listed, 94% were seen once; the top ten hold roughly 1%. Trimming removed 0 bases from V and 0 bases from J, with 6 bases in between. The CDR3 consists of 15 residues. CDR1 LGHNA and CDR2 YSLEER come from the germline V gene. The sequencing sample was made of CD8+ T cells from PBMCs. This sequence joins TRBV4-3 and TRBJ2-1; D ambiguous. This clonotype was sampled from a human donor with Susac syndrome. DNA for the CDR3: TGCGCCAGCAGCCAAGAAGCCCTCTCCTACAATGAGCAGTTCTTC. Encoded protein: CASSQEALSYNEQFF.